Below, 23 T cell receptor beta chains from the same sample are listed, as sequenced in a study of identifying expanded T cells in peripheral blood. The method was immunoSEQ multiplex PCR; TCRdb's version includes in-frame clones alone and lacks a portion of them. The sample has 50,000 to 65,000 clones, about 83% seen once. The sequenced sample consisted of blood. The receptors were gathered from a person between 18 and 70 years old in good health.

This chain's CDR3 is CASSQARTGYQETQYF. The CDR3 nucleotides are TGCGCCAGCAGCCAAGCCCGGACAGGGTATCAAGAGACCCAGTACTTC. The chain uses TRBV4-1 and TRBJ2-5; TRBD1 agrees at 8 bases. This CDR3 contains 16 residues. Germline CDR1 reads MGHRA; CDR2 reads YSYEKL. The ends lost 1 base at V and 2 bases at J; junction bases unmatched: 6.

The gene calls are TRBV2 and TRBJ1-2, with 8 bases aligning to TRBD1. Germline V gene lookup returns CDR1 SNHLY and CDR2 FYNNEI. The CDR3 is made up of 13 amino acids. V dropped 6 bases and J dropped 2; count of bases not matched to a gene: 2. The CDR3 DNA is TGTGCCAGCAGCAGGGGGCGAAACTATGGCTACACCTTC. Residues: CASSRGRNYGYTF. The full variable domain, rest sourced from reference TRBV2 and TRBJ1-2, is EPEVTQTPSHQVTQMGQEVILRCVPISNHLYFYWYRQILGQKVEFLVSFYNNEISEKSEIFDDQFSVERPDGSNFTLKIRSTKLEDSAMYFCASSRGRNYGYTFGSGTRLTVV.

This clone has just a few counts. The V and J genes are TRBV27 and TRBJ2-7; TRBD1 matches at 7 bases. Germline CDR1 reads MNHEY; CDR2 reads SMNVEV (reference sequence). The CDR3 is 17 residues long. The ends lost 3 bases at V and 0 bases at J; junction bases unmatched: 11. The CDR3 sequence: CASSLKGNRGASYEQYF. In DNA form, the CDR3 reads TGTGCCAGCAGTTTGAAGGGGAACAGGGGCGCCTCCTACGAGCAGTACTTC.

The genes are TRBV5-4 and TRBJ2-7, with 7 bases fitting TRBD2. In germline, CDR1 is SGHNT, CDR2 YYREEE (reference sequence). This CDR3 spans 15 amino acids. The V gene end was trimmed by 0 bases and the J gene end by 0 bases; junction bases not matched to a gene: 3. The DNA of the CDR3 is TGTGCCAGCAGCTTGGGGCGGGGGAGCTCCTACGAGCAGTACGTC. Translated, it gives CASSLGRGSSYEQYV.

CDR3 sequence reads: CASSVAGGRTNTEAFF. The DNA for the CDR3 is TGTGCCAGCTCTGTTGCAGGGGGTCGGACGAACACTGAAGCTTTCTTT. The chain couples TRBV18 to TRBJ1-1; 7 bases align to TRBD1. Germline-derived CDR1 and CDR2 are KGHSH and LQKENI. The CDR3 totals 16 residues. Trimming removed 6 bases from V and 1 base from J; junction bases left unmatched: 11. Full variable domain (missing parts from reference TRBV18 and TRBJ1-1): NAGVMQNPRHLVRRRGQEARLRCSPMKGHSHVYWYRQLPEEGLKFMVYLQKENIIDESGMPKERFSAEFPKEGPSILRIQQVVRGDSAAYFCASSVAGGRTNTEAFFGQGTRLTVV.

The rearrangement uses TRBV5-1 and TRBJ2-6, with D uncertain. Germline V gene data show CDR1 as SGHRS and CDR2 as YFSETQ. The CDR3 has 15 residues. V was trimmed by 4 bases and J by 1 base, leaving 9 bases between them. The CDR3 bases are TGCGCCAGCAGCCGCACCAGTTCTGGGGCCAACGTCCTGACTTTC. Its translation is CASSRTSSGANVLTF.

V usage is TRBV21-1 and J usage is TRBJ2-7; TRBD1, as called in the table, went unchecked against the DNA. TRBV21-1 is a pseudogene segment. CDR3 length: 16 residues. The chain's CDR3 is CASSARDRESRNEQYV. Written as DNA, the CDR3 is TGTGCCAGCAGCGCCCGGGACAGGGAATCAAGAAACGAGCAGTACGTC.

The rearrangement joins TRBV9 to TRBJ2-3; D possibly corresponds to TRBD2 (6 bases). V shed 3 bases and J shed 6 bases, with 17 bases lying between them. Per germline, CDR1 SGDLS and CDR2 YYNGEE. CDR3 size: 15 residues. In nucleotides, the CDR3 is TGTGCCAGCAGCGCCGGGGGAGAGGGTGAGGATACGCAGTATTTT. It specifies CASSAGGEGEDTQYF.

The chain is built from TRBV6-1 and TRBJ2-5; perhaps TRBD2 as D (5 bases). The germline V gene encodes CDR1 MNHNS and CDR2 SASEGT. The CDR3 totals 14 residues. V was trimmed by 4 bases and J by 4 bases, leaving 13 bases between them. CDR3 in DNA: TGTGCCAGCAGTGGATTCGGGGAAGCAGAGACCCAGTACTTC. It encodes CASSGFGEAETQYF.

The chain recombines TRBV6-1 with TRBJ2-3; D uncertain. This CDR3 is 13 amino acids long. Trimming removed 1 base from V and 3 bases from J, with 5 bases in between. Germline V gives CDR1 MNHNS, CDR2 SASEGT. CDR3 residues: CASSEVKTDTQYF. CDR3 sequence (DNA): TGTGCCAGCAGTGAAGTTAAGACAGATACGCAGTATTTT.

V gene TRBV11-3 combines with J gene TRBJ2-1; 8 bases fit TRBD1. CDR1 is SGHNT, CDR2 YENEEA, per germline. This CDR3 comprises 14 residues. V trimming: 5 bases; J trimming: 6 bases; junction bases outside the gene matches: 6. For the CDR3, the DNA is TGTGCCAGCAGCATTGTGACAGGGGTCAATGAGCAGTTCTTC. Protein: CASSIVTGVNEQFF.

This clone has a handful of counts. V and J are TRBV7-2 and TRBJ1-2, with D tentatively TRBD1 (6 bases). Germline V CDR1 and CDR2: SGHTA, FQGNSA. The CDR3 extends over 16 amino acids. V was trimmed by 2 bases and J by 0 bases, leaving 13 bases between them. CDR3 loop: CASSLSGAGANYGYTF. The CDR3 DNA follows: TGTGCCAGCAGCTTATCGGGGGCTGGAGCTAACTATGGCTACACCTTC.

This clone was recorded once. V gene TRBV2 combines with J gene TRBJ2-1, with D possibly TRBD2 on 5 matching bases. V was cut by 2 bases and J by 2 bases, with 10 bases left in between. The CDR3 length is 15 residues. The germline gives CDR1 SNHLY, CDR2 FYNNEI. The CDR3 nucleotides read TGTGCCAGCAGTGAAAATAGCGCGGCCTACAATGAGCAGTTCTTC. It translates to CASSENSAAYNEQFF.

J is TRBJ2-5 and V is TRBV27; D is possibly TRBD1 or TRBD2 (5 bases each). The CDR3 sequence is 14 residues long. Germline V lookup: CDR1 MNHEY, CDR2 SMNVEV (reference sequence). Trimming removed 6 bases from V and 2 bases from J, with 13 bases in between. The CDR3 loop reads CASRYTGRQETQYF. CDR3 DNA: TGTGCCAGCAGATATACGGGACGGCAAGAGACCCAGTACTTC.

This clone was counted many times. The rearrangement links TRBV6-6 to TRBJ1-1; D call uncertain. The CDR3 totals 14 residues. Germline V gives CDR1 MNHNY, CDR2 SVGAGI (reference sequence). The ends were cut back, 3 bases at V and 4 bases at J, with 12 bases in the middle. Written as DNA, the CDR3 is TGTGCCAGCAGTTATACCGAGGCCCGCACTGAAGCTTTCTTT. Amino acids: CASSYTEARTEAFF.

This rearrangement joins TRBV27 to TRBJ1-1; D gene unclear. Germline V gene data show CDR1 as MNHEY and CDR2 as SMNVEV (reference sequence). The CDR3 sequence is 13 residues long. Between the trimmed V and J ends, which lost 6 bases and 3 bases, there was a span of 11 bases. DNA of the CDR3: TGTGCCAGCAGCCACACCTGGGACACTGAAGCTTTCTTT. This codes for CASSHTWDTEAFF.

The genes are TRBV30 and TRBJ2-2; TRBD1 or TRBD2 may be the D gene (6 bases each). V lost 0 bases and J 4 bases, leaving 12 bases between the germline ends. The CDR3 is 15 amino acids. CDR1 is GTSNPN and CDR2 is SVGIG in the germline V gene (reference sequence). The CDR3 loop reads CAWSVHGGGTGELFF. CDR3 nucleotides: TGTGCCTGGAGTGTACATGGAGGGGGCACCGGGGAGCTGTTTTTT.

The chain is built from TRBV5-1 and TRBJ2-2; D remains unclear. The CDR3 contains 16 residues. V was clipped by 4 bases and J by 4 bases, with 17 bases between them. Germline CDR1 and CDR2: SGHRS and YFSETQ. The CDR3 bases are TGCGCCAGCAGCCCTGACTGGCGGCCCAGCACCGGGGAGCTGTTTTTT. Translated: CASSPDWRPSTGELFF.

The rearrangement uses TRBV6-5 and TRBJ2-4; D is possibly TRBD2 (6 bases). The CDR3 length is 16 residues. Germline values: CDR1 MNHEY, CDR2 SVGAGI. V lost 4 bases and J lost 2, with 15 bases in between. The CDR3 region has the DNA TGTGCCAGCAGTTTCCGGTCCCGGGGGACCAAAAACATTCAGTACTTC. This gives the protein CASSFRSRGTKNIQYF.

This rearrangement joins TRBV2 to TRBJ1-1, with 7 bases lining up with TRBD1. In germline, CDR1 is SNHLY, CDR2 FYNNEI. The J segment lost 1 base and the V segment lost 8 bases, leaving 4 bases of the junction unmatched. This CDR3 has 13 residues. In nucleotides, the CDR3 is TGTGCCAGCTTAAGGGACAGGAACACTGAAGCTTTCTTT. It translates to CASLRDRNTEAFF.

V and J are TRBV29-1 and TRBJ2-5, with D perhaps matching TRBD1 or TRBD2 (7 bases each). Germline CDR1 and CDR2: SQVTM and ANQGSEA. The CDR3 covers 13 residues. The V and J ends lost 7 bases and 4 bases respectively, with 16 bases between them. Here the CDR3 DNA reads TGCAGCGGTTTTCTCAGGGGGGGAGAGACCCAGTACTTC. This sequence encodes CSGFLRGGETQYF.

This clone appeared once. The chain links TRBV5-4 to TRBJ2-1; weak D call: TRBD1 (7 bases). Germline V gives CDR1 SGHNT, CDR2 YYREEE (reference sequence). Deletions cut 5 bases from V and 1 base from J, with 16 bases between. The CDR3 totals 16 residues. CDR3 loop: CASSTGGGGSYNEQFF. In DNA form, the CDR3 reads TGTGCCAGCAGTACCGGAGGGGGCGGGTCCTACAATGAGCAGTTCTTC. Combining the CDR3 with reference TRBV5-4 and TRBJ2-1 gives the whole variable domain ETGVTQSPTHLIKTRGQQVTLRCSSQSGHNTVSWYQQALGQGPQFIFQYYREEENGRGNFPPRFSGLQFPNYSSELNVNALELDDSALYLCASSTGGGGSYNEQFFGPGTRLTVL.

The CDR3 sequence: CASSLVLAGGSNTGELFF. In DNA form, the CDR3 reads TGTGCCAGCAGCTTAGTACTGGCGGGCGGATCGAACACCGGGGAGCTGTTTTTT. The chain recombines TRBV11-2 with TRBJ2-2, with D possibly matching TRBD2 (5 bases). Germline values: CDR1 SGHAT, CDR2 FQNNGV. This CDR3 is 18 amino acids long. Trimming removed 1 base at V and 0 bases at J, with 15 bases between.